This record looks at one TCR beta chain sequence and its context. The data were produced by immunoSEQ multiplex PCR, yet TCRdb's version contains in-frame clones alone and is incomplete. The top ten hold 5% to 6.5% of the sample, which has 73,000 or so clones, roughly four fifths seen once. The record originates from a study of blood T cell repertoires in COVID-19. Trimming left V 3 bases short and J 2 bases short, with 14 bases between. Germline CDR1 is GTSNPN and CDR2 is SVGIG (reference sequence). CDR3 length equals 16 residues. This sequence joins TRBV30 and TRBJ1-6, with D perhaps matching TRBD1 (6 bases). The source is a woman in her sixties or seventies with acute or convalescent COVID-19. The sequenced material came from peripheral blood. The CDR3 bases are TGTGCCTGGAGCGCGGACAGAACACCCTATAATTCACCCCTCCACTTT. Amino acids: CAWSADRTPYNSPLHF. Full variable domain (missing parts from reference TRBV30 and TRBJ1-6): SQTIHQWPATLVQPVGSPLSLECTVEGTSNPNLYWYRQAAGRGLQLLFYSVGIGQISSEVPQNLSASRPQDRQFILSSKKLLLSDSGFYLCAWSADRTPYNSPLHFGNGTRLTVT.